This TCR beta chain was profiled in a study of T cells in Graves' hyperthyroidism and ophthalmopathy (dated by TCRdb to about 2019). Turning to the overall study: Peripheral blood was collected at initial diagnosis, before any treatment. Whether ophthalmopathy could be predicted prospectively was tested in an independent validation cohort made up of under 20 hyperthyroidism patients plus 17 patients who later progressed to ophthalmopathy. A discovery cohort of about a hundred patients, roughly 45 with Graves' ophthalmopathy and about 58 with stable Graves' hyperthyroidism, was used to find distinguishing TCR V-J signatures. The 75 to 100 discovery patients were randomly divided into training and test sets at a 7:3 ratio. According to the paper, TCR Vbeta CDR3 sequencing was carried out on around 140 peripheral blood samples, which came from fewer than 50 ophthalmopathy, 70 to 80 hyperthyroidism and about 17 progressor patients. After blood sampling, hyperthyroidism patients were treated with methimazole at a starting dose of 30 mg daily, and ophthalmopathy patients were treated with high-dose intravenous methylprednisolone. Thyroid tissue and blood T-cell repertoires from more than five Graves' hyperthyroidism patients were also compared in the study. Paper-wide results and their limitations: In cross-validation, a model built on a 13 V-J signature told ophthalmopathy apart from stable hyperthyroidism with over 85% sensitivity and around 84% specificity, and in testing the same model reached 80%/75%. In validation, the model predicted progression to ophthalmopathy a median of 6.5 months before onset, with roughly 68% sensitivity and roughly 79% specificity. No statistical method was used to set the sample size in advance, and investigators knew the group allocation. Most expanded thyroid clonotypes (frequency above 0.001) were also detected in blood, a finding suggesting that blood repertoires may reflect thyroid immune responses.

The TCR beta CDR3 regions were amplified from the RNA transcripts. The TCR CDR3 was subjected to a first round of RT-PCR using the HTBI primer set and the Qiagen OneStep RT-PCR kit. Libraries were constructed in a second round of multiplex PCR, after which size selection and purification were carried out. Paired-end sequencing of the libraries was performed with 100 bp reads on an Illumina HiSeq2000. As for how the authors treated the data: SOAPnuke was used to process the raw data, removing reads that contained adapters or uncalled bases, had a mean Phred below 15, or lacked an exact match to the constant primer or identifier. COPE v1.2.5 was used to merge high-quality paired reads, and clonotypes were defined as unique nucleotide sequences. MiTCR v1.1 was used to align the clonotypes against IMGT TRBV, TRBD and TRBJ reference segments. The analysis included only V-J combinations with a frequency above 0.0001, which together covered 99% to 99.2% of the repertoires. A TCS score was defined as the ratio between F50 (clonal expansion) and ExV (chaos), using BLOSUM62-based TCRdist between CDR3 peptides within each V-J. Welch's t-statistics and random forest reduced 500 to 650 V-J features to about 13, which were used in a naive Bayes classifier (R e1071). TCRdb passed the public sequencing reads through fastp at Q25 and MiXCR, retaining productive beta sequences. Rows are combined by CDR3 protein, so each entry shows the most common genes and DNA. The V and J calls come from TCRdb's annotation, not from the publication. The sample table records fewer than 700,000 distinct CDR3 sequences; roughly 16% of these occur just once. The top ten hold 3% to 4.5% of the sample.

A patient counted as having stable Graves' hyperthyroidism if no progression to ophthalmopathy occurred over 18 months of follow-up. Hyperthyroidism patients were newly diagnosed, had a disease duration of under 2 months, and were aged 18 to 65 years. Patients with uncontrolled infections, other autoimmune diseases, pregnancy or lactation were excluded. Clinical symptoms, serum thyroxine and TRAb, thyroid ultrasound, and orbital computed tomography formed the basis for the diagnoses. Ficoll-Paque density gradient centrifugation was used to isolate PBMCs from around 10 ml of fresh peripheral blood. Total RNA was extracted using Trizol reagent, and RNA quality was assessed on an Agilent 2100 Bioanalyzer. This clonotype occurred a few times. What this receptor recognizes is not known. The junction shows a germline mismatch at one end, possibly a read error. The cysteine opens and the phenylalanine closes a CDR3 of 13 amino acids. The retained sequence is limited to the CDR3, 39 bases, with the frame set at the first base. From a lookup of the germline V gene (reference sequence), CDR1 and CDR2 are SSHAT and FNYEAQ.

Specimen: blood. The source is a young woman with Graves' hyperthyroidism. The chain employs TRBV7-7 and TRBJ2-1; TRBD2 is perhaps the D gene, given 6 matching bases. The nucleotides read TGTGCTAGCAGCTTACATCGGGAGAATGAGCAGTTCTTC. It codes for CASSLHRENEQFF.